This T cell receptor (beta chain) was sequenced in a study of cytomegalovirus exposure and HLA in healthy donors. The germline V gene has CDR1 SGDLS and CDR2 YYNGEE. The CDR3 covers 14 residues. V was pared by 3 bases and J by 4 bases, with 3 bases of the junction left unmatched. With 60 Vbeta and 13 Jbeta primers, the PCR was carried out. Assay: immunoSEQ multiplex PCR; the TCRdb copy retains only in-frame clones and omits some. The sample contains under 150,000 clones, 75% to 85% of which appear only once. Input material: PBMCs. This chain joins TRBV9 and TRBJ2-2; 7 nucleotides match TRBD1. This sequence was found in a woman between 40 and 55 years old in good health and CMV-seropositive. In DNA form, the CDR3 reads TGTGCCAGCAGCGGCTCAGGGGGCACCGGGGAGCTGTTTTTT. This translates into CASSGSGGTGELFF.